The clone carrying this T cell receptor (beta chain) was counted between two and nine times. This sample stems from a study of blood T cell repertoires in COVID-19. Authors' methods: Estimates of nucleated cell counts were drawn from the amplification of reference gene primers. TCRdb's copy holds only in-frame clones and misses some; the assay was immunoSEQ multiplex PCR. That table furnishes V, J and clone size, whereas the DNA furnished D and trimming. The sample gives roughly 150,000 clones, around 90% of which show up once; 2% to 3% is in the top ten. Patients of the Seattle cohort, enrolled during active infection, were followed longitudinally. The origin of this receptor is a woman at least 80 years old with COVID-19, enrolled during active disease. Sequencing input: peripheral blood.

This CDR3 is CASSARGGDRGYTF. The CDR3 DNA is TGTGCCAGCAGCGCCCGAGGCGGCGATCGGGGCTACACCTTC. This sequence joins TRBV9 and TRBJ1-2; no firm D call. V gave up 3 bases and J gave up 8 bases, with 17 bases separating them. Germline CDR1 reads SGDLS; CDR2 reads YYNGEE. The CDR3 runs 14 residues. Combining the CDR3 with reference TRBV9 and TRBJ1-2 gives the whole variable domain DSGVTQTPKHLITATGQRVTLRCSPRSGDLSVYWYQQSLDQGLQFLIQYYNGEERAKGNILERFSAQQFPDLHSELNLSSLELGDSALYFCASSARGGDRGYTFGSGTRLTVV.